The rows below give T cell receptor beta chains drawn from one sample of a study of yellow fever vaccine responses in identical twins. Using its own MiXCR run on the RT-PCR reads, TCRdb lists one record per CDR3 protein. The sample lists roughly 1,800 distinct CDR3 sequences, around 87% occurring once. Sequenced material: T cells from blood (PBMCs), unsorted or a sorted subset (not recorded which), taken before or after yellow fever vaccination (not recorded which). Source of these receptors: a woman in her late teens or twenties who received the yellow fever vaccine. Both conserved end residues are part of each CDR3. Each record gives: CDR3 protein, CDR3 DNA, V gene, D gene, J gene, clone size. The D gene is left open where the match is weak. The size field is filled for only some rows; it gives once, few, many or a size class.

CASSIRDRENGELFF,TGTGCCAGCAGCATCCGGGACAGGGAGAACGGGGAGCTGTTTTTT,TRBV4-2,TRBD1,TRBJ2-2,NA
CASSLRTVTTSTDTQYF,TGTGCCAGCAGCCTGAGGACAGTTACTACTAGCACAGATACGCAGTATTTT,TRBV11-3,NA,TRBJ2-3,NA
CASSFNGTGYTF,TGTGCCAGCAGCTTTAACGGGACTGGCTACACCTTC,TRBV7-8,NA,TRBJ1-2,NA
CAIREVGTDTQYF,TGTGCCATCAGGGAGGTGGGCACAGATACGCAGTATTTT,TRBV10-3,NA,TRBJ2-3,NA
CSASGLSYEQYF,TGCAGCGCCAGCGGACTCTCCTACGAGCAGTACTTC,TRBV29-1,NA,TRBJ2-7,NA
CATSRGGRFNQPQHF,TGTGCCACCAGCAGAGGGGGCAGGTTCAATCAGCCCCAGCATTTT,TRBV15,NA,TRBJ1-5,NA
CASSRGSQAGELFF,TGTGCCAGCAGCAGGGGGTCGCAGGCCGGGGAGCTGTTTTTT,TRBV11-1,NA,TRBJ2-2,once
CASSPRTSGTTYNEQFF,TGTGCCAGCAGCCCGCGGACTAGCGGGACCACCTACAATGAGCAGTTCTTC,TRBV11-1,TRBD2,TRBJ2-1,NA
CASSHIGDRGNEQYF,TGCGCCAGCAGCCACATAGGGGACAGGGGCAACGAGCAGTACTTC,TRBV4-1,TRBD1,TRBJ2-7,NA
CASSRSRVGRETQYF,TGTGCCAGCAGCAGAAGTCGAGTGGGTAGGGAGACCCAGTACTTC,TRBV3-1,NA,TRBJ2-5,NA
CASSLVGGQSPLHF,TGTGCCAGCAGCTTGGTTGGGGGCCAATCACCCCTCCACTTT,TRBV7-6,NA,TRBJ1-6,NA
CASSLPGDLYQPQHF,TGTGCCAGCAGTTTACCAGGGGACCTATATCAGCCCCAGCATTTT,TRBV28,NA,TRBJ1-5,few
CASSPHMAAQFGYTF,TGCGCCAGCAGCCCTCATATGGCGGCTCAATTTGGCTACACCTTC,TRBV4-1,NA,TRBJ1-2,NA
CSVDLGQRGYTF,TGCAGCGTTGATTTGGGACAGCGGGGCTACACCTTC,TRBV29-1,TRBD1,TRBJ1-2,NA
CASKRLQGPNTQYF,TGTGCCAGCAAGAGACTACAGGGGCCTAATACGCAGTATTTT,TRBV6-1,TRBD1,TRBJ2-3,NA
CASSAGTGEETQYF,TGTGCCAGCAGTGCCGGGACAGGGGAAGAGACCCAGTACTTC,TRBV28,TRBD1,TRBJ2-5,NA
CASSYGSVGEKLFF,TGTGCCAGCAGTTACGGATCTGTGGGGGAAAAACTGTTTTTT,TRBV6-5,NA,TRBJ1-4,NA
CSARGDSGLGGYTF,TGCAGTGCCAGAGGGGACAGTGGGTTAGGCGGCTACACCTTC,TRBV20-1,TRBD1,TRBJ1-2,NA
CALEDRAKNIQYF,TGTGCCTTAGAGGACAGGGCCAAAAACATTCAGTACTTC,TRBV11-2,TRBD1,TRBJ2-4,NA
CASSESGNYGYTF,TGCGCCAGCAGTGAGTCGGGGAACTATGGCTACACCTTC,TRBV10-1,NA,TRBJ1-2,few
CASSDGLDGELFF,TGTGCCAGCAGCGACGGACTAGATGGGGAGCTGTTTTTT,TRBV13,TRBD2,TRBJ2-2,NA
CASSPLLSPYEQYF,TGTGCCAGCAGCCCCCTATTAAGCCCATACGAGCAGTACTTC,TRBV7-7,NA,TRBJ2-7,NA
CASSGQGLRGNEQFF,TGCGCCAGCAGTGGGCAGGGGCTCCGTGGGAATGAGCAGTTCTTC,TRBV10-1,NA,TRBJ2-1,NA
CASSPTTASRDREQFF,TGTGCCAGCTCACCAACGACGGCTAGTAGGGATCGGGAGCAGTTCTTC,TRBV18,NA,TRBJ2-1,NA
CASSRDSQETQYF,TGTGCCAGCAGTCGGGACAGCCAAGAGACCCAGTACTTC,TRBV6-1,TRBD1,TRBJ2-5,once
CASSIEGTGRETQYF,TGTGCCAGTAGTATAGAGGGGACAGGGAGGGAGACCCAGTACTTC,TRBV19,TRBD1,TRBJ2-5,NA
CASSRDRGVDQPQHF,TGTGCCAGCAGCCGGGACAGGGGTGTAGATCAGCCCCAGCATTTT,TRBV13,TRBD1,TRBJ1-5,NA
CASSGGGFDEKLFF,TGTGCCAGCAGTGGGGGGGGGTTCGATGAAAAACTGTTTTTT,TRBV2,NA,TRBJ1-4,once
CASSQVQGMGTEAFF,TGCGCCAGCAGCCAGGTACAGGGGATGGGAACTGAAGCTTTCTTT,TRBV4-3,TRBD1,TRBJ1-1,NA
CASSFGVYGYNEQFF,TGTGCCAGCAGCTTCGGGGTATATGGCTACAATGAGCAGTTCTTC,TRBV11-1,NA,TRBJ2-1,NA
CASIQPWTPGGAFF,TGTGCCAGCATTCAACCCTGGACCCCAGGGGGGGCTTTCTTT,TRBV13,TRBD1,TRBJ1-1,once
CASSYKPIGQFVVTQYF,TGTGCCAGCAGCTATAAACCGATCGGACAGTTCGTAGTTACGCAGTATTTT,TRBV7-8,NA,TRBJ2-3,NA
CASSGGPGNQPQHF,TGCGCCAGCTCAGGAGGGCCCGGCAATCAGCCCCAGCATTTT,TRBV5-1,NA,TRBJ1-5,NA
CACSGAGMGNQPQHF,TGTGCCTGTTCCGGGGCCGGGATGGGGAATCAGCCCCAGCATTTT,TRBV10-3,NA,TRBJ1-5,NA
CASSEALSSYNEQFF,TGCGCCAGCAGTGAGGCCCTGTCCTCCTACAATGAGCAGTTCTTC,TRBV10-2,NA,TRBJ2-1,NA
CASSLVPGRGYEQYF,TGTGCCAGCAGCTTAGTCCCAGGGAGAGGGTACGAGCAGTACTTC,TRBV11-3,NA,TRBJ2-7,NA
CASSQDERSNTGELFF,TGTGCCAGCAGCCAAGACGAGCGGTCGAACACCGGGGAGCTGTTTTTT,TRBV4-2,NA,TRBJ2-2,NA
CSARPTSGYSYNEQFF,TGCAGTGCTAGACCGACTAGCGGATACTCCTACAATGAGCAGTTCTTC,TRBV20-1,TRBD2,TRBJ2-1,NA
CASSERPGEDTQYF,TGTGCCAGCAGTGAAAGGCCAGGGGAAGATACGCAGTATTTT,TRBV2,NA,TRBJ2-3,NA
CASSFRLALEQFF,TGTGCCAGCAGTTTCCGACTAGCATTGGAGCAGTTCTTC,TRBV12-3/TRBV12-4,TRBD2,TRBJ2-1,NA
CASSPPDRLIYTDTQYF,TGTGCCAGCTCACCACCGGACAGACTAATTTACACAGATACGCAGTATTTT,TRBV18,NA,TRBJ2-3,NA
CASRQPKAGSTDTQYF,TGTGCCAGCAGACAACCTAAGGCCGGTTCCACAGATACGCAGTATTTT,TRBV5-5,NA,TRBJ2-3,NA
CTSSSRSNQPQHF,TGCACCAGCAGTTCTCGTAGCAATCAGCCCCAGCATTTT,TRBV27,NA,TRBJ1-5,NA
CAISDGPSGLNNEQFF,TGTGCCATCAGCGATGGCCCTAGCGGGCTCAACAATGAGCAGTTCTTC,TRBV10-3,TRBD2,TRBJ2-1,few
CSARPPRVSYNEQFF,TGCAGTGCTAGACCCCCCCGGGTCTCCTACAATGAGCAGTTCTTC,TRBV20-1,NA,TRBJ2-1,NA
CASSDSYNSPLHF,TGTGCCAGCTCGGACAGTTATAATTCACCCCTCCACTTT,TRBV6-1,NA,TRBJ1-6,NA
CASSPLYMNTEAFF,TGTGCCAGCAGCCCCCTTTACATGAACACTGAAGCTTTCTTT,TRBV7-3,NA,TRBJ1-1,NA
CASSLGQAGLAYEQYF,TGTGCCAGCAGCTTGGGTCAGGCAGGCCTTGCCTACGAGCAGTACTTC,TRBV7-6,NA,TRBJ2-7,NA
CAISEDRREGYNEQFF,TGTGCCATCAGTGAGGACAGGCGGGAGGGATACAATGAGCAGTTCTTC,TRBV10-3,TRBD2,TRBJ2-1,NA
CAIGGSGLYSYNEQFF,TGTGCCATCGGGGGTAGCGGCTTATACTCCTACAATGAGCAGTTCTTC,TRBV10-3,NA,TRBJ2-1,NA
CASTGTSGRSGELFF,TGTGCCAGCACCGGGACTAGCGGGCGAAGCGGGGAGCTGTTTTTT,TRBV7-6,TRBD2,TRBJ2-2,NA
CASSQATGSNSPLHF,TGTGCCAGCAGCCAAGCAACAGGGTCTAATTCACCCCTCCACTTT,TRBV14,NA,TRBJ1-6,NA
CASSYEADYGYTF,TGTGCCAGCAGTTACGAAGCTGACTATGGCTACACCTTC,TRBV6-5,NA,TRBJ1-2,NA